This TCR beta chain was captured in a study of T cell responses to AZD1222 COVID-19 vaccine. This CDR3 has 17 amino acids. The junction had 8 bases not matched to a gene; V was cut back by 3 bases and J by 3 bases. Germline V CDR1 and CDR2: KGHDR, SFDVKD. Clones were sequenced by immunoSEQ multiplex PCR, and TCRdb holds only the in-frame ones, with some missing. The table has approximately 190,000 clones, under 95% seen once; the top ten hold approximately 0.98%. Regarding this clone: As yet, its antigen is unknown.

Study-wide points: The donors showed a predominance of white British ancestry and of females, with possible underestimation of clonal diversity. There were vaccine-associated CD4 TCRs across spike, dominant at 160-218 and 743-854.

The receptor's source is an adult in good health. This specimen was peripheral blood, taken on day 0 of AZD1222 vaccination. The chain is built from TRBV24-1 and TRBJ2-2; 8 bases align to TRBD2. CDR3 coding DNA: TGTGCCACCAGTGATGAAAGCGGGAGCGGCGACACCGGGGAGCTGTTTTTT. Amino acid sequence: CATSDESGSGDTGELFF.